This T cell receptor beta chain was sequenced in a study of cytomegalovirus exposure and HLA in healthy donors. Broader study findings: Both high specificity and high sensitivity reportedly marked the classifier's diagnosis of cytomegalovirus status. Fewer N-insertions (relative to the approximately 700-donor mean) were reportedly seen in an Asian-associated ancestry cluster in a later analysis. It was reported that TCR beta sequences correctly inferred the HLA-A and HLA-B alleles for most subjects.

Remarks on this clone: Antigen: not known.

The CDR3 is 14 amino acids. V shed 6 bases and J 5 bases; nucleotides not matched to a gene: 4. CDR1 is LNHNV and CDR2 is YYDKDF in the germline V gene (reference sequence). The PCR had 60 Vbeta and 13 Jbeta primers. Some clones are missing from TCRdb's copy, which holds only in-frame ones; the method was immunoSEQ multiplex PCR. The sample table sets out 130,000 or so clones. The sample was PBMCs. This rearrangement joins TRBV15 to TRBJ2-5; 12 nucleotides line up with TRBD2. This TCR came from a woman under 30 in good health and CMV-seronegative. The CDR3 loop is CATRLAGGTETQYF. CDR3 sequence (DNA): TGTGCCACCAGACTAGCGGGAGGCACGGAGACCCAGTACTTC.